The entry below describes one T cell receptor beta chain. The data were taken from a study of preoperative IRX-2 immunotherapy in early breast cancer. The length of the CDR3 is 13 residues. V lost 3 bases and J 0 bases, leaving 4 bases between the germline ends. Germline V CDR1 and CDR2: MNHGY, SAAAGT. The protocol was immunoSEQ multiplex PCR, while the TCRdb copy is restricted to in-frame clones and leaves out a portion. There are around 30,000 clones in the sample; roughly four fifths occur only once, and 2% to 3% lies in the top ten. Treatment meaning: preoperative locoregional IRX-2 cytokine immunotherapy. Preoperative locoregional IRX-2 cytokine immunotherapy was tested in the phase Ib source study.

The sample was lymph node tissue, taken from a patient treated with IRX-2 immunotherapy. The V gene is TRBV6-8, the J gene TRBJ2-3; D remains unclear. This TCR came from a human donor with breast cancer. The CDR3 DNA follows: TGTGCCAGCAGTTATACCAGCACAGATACGCAGTATTTT. Amino acid sequence: CASSYTSTDTQYF.